A selection of T cell receptor beta chains follows, all from one sample in a study of CD4 T cells in relation to SARS-CoV-2 and coronaviruses. Their antigens are not known. Using immunoSEQ multiplex PCR, the repertoire was profiled, and TCRdb retains in-frame clones only, with some absent. Counted here are more than 25,000 clones, roughly 71% occurring once; the ten biggest clones make up 10% to 15%. The sample taken for sequencing was CD4+ T cells from PBMCs, cultured in vitro. The receptors were sampled from a human donor in good health. Each CDR3 is given with its conserved first and last residue. Each record gives: clone size, V gene, J gene, D gene, CDR3 DNA, CDR3 protein. The D gene is left open where the match is weak. Size is omitted from some rows. Given values are once, few, many or a class for expanded clones.

clone size: NA
V gene: TRBV19
J gene: TRBJ2-3
D gene: TRBD2
CDR3 DNA: TGTGCCAGTAGTTCCGGACTAGCGGGGTTTAGCACAGATACGCAGTATTTT
CDR3 protein: CASSSGLAGFSTDTQYF

clone size: NA
V gene: TRBV10-2
J gene: TRBJ2-3
D gene: TRBD2
CDR3 DNA: TGCGCCAGCAGTGAGTCGGGGACTAGCCGTTTTACAGATACGCAGTATTTT
CDR3 protein: CASSESGTSRFTDTQYF

clone size: few
V gene: TRBV11-2
J gene: TRBJ1-2
D gene: NA
CDR3 DNA: TGTGCCAGCAGCTTAAACCCACCCGGGTATGGCTACACCTTC
CDR3 protein: CASSLNPPGYGYTF

clone size: NA
V gene: TRBV12-3/TRBV12-4
J gene: TRBJ2-2
D gene: TRBD1
CDR3 DNA: TGTGCCAGCAGAAGGGGGCCCGACTTAAGGCTGTTTTTT
CDR3 protein: CASRRGPDLRLFF

clone size: once
V gene: TRBV2
J gene: TRBJ2-7
D gene: NA
CDR3 DNA: TGTGCCAGCAGGCCAGACAGTCTCTACGAGCAGTACTTC
CDR3 protein: CASRPDSLYEQYF

clone size: few
V gene: TRBV3-1/TRBV3-2
J gene: TRBJ2-3
D gene: TRBD1
CDR3 DNA: TGTGCCAGCAGCCAGGTTGGACAGGGGGGGCGAGATACGCAGTATTTT
CDR3 protein: CASSQVGQGGRDTQYF

clone size: NA
V gene: TRBV4-1
J gene: TRBJ2-7
D gene: NA
CDR3 DNA: TGCGCCAGCAGCCAAGTTTGGCCGGGCCGTTACTCCTACGAGCAGTACTTC
CDR3 protein: CASSQVWPGRYSYEQYF

clone size: NA
V gene: TRBV4-1
J gene: TRBJ2-1
D gene: TRBD2
CDR3 DNA: TGCGCCAGCAGCCAAGGGTTAACGGGGGGTCTTTACAATGAGCAGTTCTTC
CDR3 protein: CASSQGLTGGLYNEQFF

clone size: few
V gene: TRBV18
J gene: TRBJ2-7
D gene: TRBD2
CDR3 DNA: TGTGCCAGCTCATTTTACGAGGGAGGGTTTGCCTACGAGCAGTACTTC
CDR3 protein: CASSFYEGGFAYEQYF

clone size: few
V gene: TRBV3-1/TRBV3-2
J gene: TRBJ2-7
D gene: TRBD1
CDR3 DNA: TGTGCCAGCACCATATCTGGCGGGACAGGTTCCTACGAGCAGTACTTC
CDR3 protein: CASTISGGTGSYEQYF

clone size: NA
V gene: TRBV27
J gene: TRBJ2-6
D gene: NA
CDR3 DNA: TGTGCCAGCAGCCCTGGCTCCAGCTCTGGGGCCAACGTCCTGACTTTC
CDR3 protein: CASSPGSSSGANVLTF

clone size: NA
V gene: TRBV19
J gene: TRBJ2-7
D gene: NA
CDR3 DNA: TGTGCCAGTAGTACCGGGCCCTATGCCTACGAGCAGTACTTC
CDR3 protein: CASSTGPYAYEQYF

clone size: few
V gene: TRBV5-1
J gene: TRBJ2-6
D gene: NA
CDR3 DNA: TGCGCCAGCAGCCTCGGGGCCAACGTCCTGACTTTC
CDR3 protein: CASSLGANVLTF